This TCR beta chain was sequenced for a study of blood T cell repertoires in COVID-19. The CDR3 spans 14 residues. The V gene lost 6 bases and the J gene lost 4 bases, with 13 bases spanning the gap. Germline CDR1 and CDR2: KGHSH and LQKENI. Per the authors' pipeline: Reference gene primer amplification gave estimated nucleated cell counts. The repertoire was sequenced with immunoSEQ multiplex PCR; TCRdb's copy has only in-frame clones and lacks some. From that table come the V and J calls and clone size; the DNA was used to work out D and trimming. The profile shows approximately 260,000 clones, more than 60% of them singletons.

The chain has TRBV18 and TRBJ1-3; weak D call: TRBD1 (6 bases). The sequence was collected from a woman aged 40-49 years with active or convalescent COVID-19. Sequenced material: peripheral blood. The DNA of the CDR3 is TGTGCCAGCTCGCCCTACGGACAGGGAAACACCATATATTTT. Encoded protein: CASSPYGQGNTIYF.